The TCR beta chain described here comes from a study of blood T cell repertoires in COVID-19. Study information: Acute and convalescent COVID-19 samples came from the United States, Italy and Spain. Nucleic acid was either cDNA or gDNA, and it came from T cells, B-cell-depleted T cells, or PBMCs.

Original handling: Amplification of reference gene primers provided the estimated nucleated cell counts. TCRdb keeps only in-frame clones here, not all; method: immunoSEQ multiplex PCR. For V, J and clone size, that table is used; D and trimming come from the DNA. This sample has over 250,000 clones; approximately 88% occur once, and the top ten carry roughly 0.8%. Germline V gene sequence: CDR1 ENHRY, CDR2 SYGVKD. After removal of 4 bases from V and 0 bases from J, the junction contained 3 bases not matched to a gene. CDR3 length: 15 residues. What was sequenced was peripheral blood. V and J are TRBV10-3 and TRBJ2-1; TRBD1 agrees at 7 bases. This sequence was found in a woman aged 25 to 39 with acute or convalescent COVID-19. In DNA form, the CDR3 reads TGTGCCATCAGTGTGTCAGGGGGCTCCTACAATGAGCAGTTCTTC. Its protein product is CAISVSGGSYNEQFF.